What follows describes a single T cell receptor (beta chain). Its antigen is currently unknown. Both TCR beta VDJ combination and CDR3 sequence profiling were carried out. Genomic DNA was the template for this profiling. TCRdb re-analysed the reads in MiXCR, keeping a single row per CDR3 protein. Of 150,000 to 200,000 distinct CDR3 sequences in the sample, around 48% were seen once. This record comes from a study of CD8+CD57+ T cells in acquired aplastic anemia. Study-level background: DNA from sorted CD4+ and CD8+ cells averaged around 3.5 ug. Study-wide results and caveats: Patients and healthy controls showed no significant CD8+ Simpson's diversity difference. Patients and controls had in common fewer than 30 CD8+ CDR3 sequences.

This CDR3 has 12 amino acids. Germline V gene lookup returns CDR1 SGHVS and CDR2 FNYEAQ. V lost 2 bases to trimming and J lost 10 bases, with 9 bases between them. Previously, flow cytometry had revealed CD8+CD57+ cell expansion in the patients chosen for sequencing. Patients, without exception, had severe acquired aplastic anemia. The sequence derives from a human donor with aplastic anemia. Sequenced input: sorted CD4+, CD8+, or CD8+CD57+ T cells (not recorded which) from PBMCs. V gene TRBV7-6 combines with J gene TRBJ2-1; D gene uncertain. This CDR3 reads CASSLLGAEQFF. As DNA, the CDR3 is TGTGCCAGCAGCTTACTGGGCGCAGAGCAGTTCTTC.